This is a list of T cell receptor beta chains from one sample in a study of T cell responses to AZD1222 COVID-19 vaccine. Generated by immunoSEQ multiplex PCR, the TCRdb table keeps only in-frame clones and is missing some. The sample holds 65,000 to 85,000 clones, roughly 90% seen once. The material sequenced was peripheral blood, taken on day 0 of AZD1222 vaccination. These receptors all come from an adult in good health. The conserved cysteine and the conserved F or W are not part of the CDR3 here. Only part of the rows carry a size: once, few, many, or a class if the clone is expanded.

j_call v_call clone_size cdr3_aa
TRBJ2-5 TRBV5-6 - ASSLALGGEGQETQY
TRBJ2-5 TRBV30 - AWSRGLAGSQETQY
TRBJ1-5 TRBV28 once ASSSQEGASNQPQH
TRBJ2-5 TRBV7-3 - ASSPGLAGETQY
TRBJ2-7 TRBV28 once ASTRDGSYEQY
TRBJ1-5 TRBV28 few ASRGRGQGAVQPQH
TRBJ2-3 TRBV4-2 - ASSQEPGGGIGTQY
TRBJ2-6 TRBV6-5 - ASSYRNSGANVLT
TRBJ1-6 TRBV7-2 once ASSLNSPLH
TRBJ1-5 TRBV7-3 - ASSSGPYQPQH
TRBJ2-5 TRBV20-1 - SAPTTRAQY
TRBJ1-6 TRBV5-1 - ASSPNQGRNSPLH
TRBJ2-3 TRBV19 - ASRTGGTDTQY
TRBJ2-7 TRBV30 - AWGGEDSSYEQY
TRBJ2-7 TRBV19 - ASSIVGLASYEQY
TRBJ1-6 TRBV7-8 - ASSPLKRGLSSPLH
TRBJ1-2 TRBV10-1 - ASSEGDRDYGYT
TRBJ2-7 TRBV28 - ASRSRYEQY
TRBJ1-3 TRBV7-9 - ASSPPRGGESAGNTIY
TRBJ2-1 TRBV9 - ASSVASGLAINEQF
TRBJ2-2 TRBV10-1 - ASSESVGRTGELF
TRBJ2-7 TRBV28 - ASGRTGAVSYEQY
TRBJ1-1 TRBV25-1 - ASSMGVNTEAF
TRBJ2-3 TRBV20-1 - SASSATRTSTDTQY
TRBJ2-1 TRBV6-8 few ASKQREAYNEQF
TRBJ1-2 TRBV6-1 - ASSEQGDRNYGYT
TRBJ2-7 TRBV5-1 - ASSPGLADYEQY
TRBJ1-1 TRBV6-1 - ASSDPLDRAEGVTEAF
TRBJ1-2 TRBV24-1 - ATSDRSLGYT
TRBJ1-5 TRBV6-5 once ASSYYSSGAQPQH
TRBJ2-1 TRBV28 - ASSSGQGSYNEQF
TRBJ2-3 TRBV7-8 - ASSAGGAQLY
TRBJ1-1 TRBV5-1 - ASSLALNTEAF
TRBJ2-5 TRBV7-8 - ASSRGRIQETQY
TRBJ1-2 TRBV5-1 once ASSTQGYGYT
TRBJ1-6 TRBV7-9 - ASSNRTGNNSPLH
TRBJ2-2 TRBV10-1 - ASTAKVVAGELF
TRBJ1-5 TRBV5-6 - ASSLMGRITDQPQH
TRBJ2-3 TRBV5-4 - ASTRLAGGLEDTQY
TRBJ1-5 TRBV12-3/TRBV12-4 - ASSLWGVQPQH
TRBJ1-5 TRBV19 once ASSTGQGNQPQH
TRBJ2-1 TRBV28 - AIYSGGAYNEQF
TRBJ2-5 TRBV6-5 - ASRSTGGWTQY
TRBJ1-5 TRBV6-1 - ASSEGGQGDWNQPQH
TRBJ2-3 TRBV29-1 - SASDYPSTDTQY
TRBJ1-5 TRBV6-5 - ASSSSGGGQPQH
TRBJ2-1 TRBV19 - ASSPGLAGGTFISYNEQF
TRBJ1-1 TRBV15 - ATSREGGGTEAF
TRBJ1-5 TRBV20-1 - SASRGGGDQPQH
TRBJ1-4 TRBV2 - ASRQDTSPTNEKLF
TRBJ1-2 TRBV2 - ASSTGINYGYT
TRBJ2-1 TRBV7-3 - ASSLTGGDNEQF
TRBJ2-1 TRBV5-1 - ASSPGLGGGNEQF